The text below deals with one TCR beta chain. The RNA input was roughly 0.45 to 1 ug, and it was reverse transcribed with random hexamers. From the immunoSEQ multiplex PCR reads, TCRdb called clonotypes with MiXCR, one entry per CDR3 protein. Among some 97,000 distinct CDR3 sequences listed, about 96% were seen once. The data belong to a study of CD8 T cells in Susac syndrome. The V end lost 3 bases, the J end lost 7 bases, and 12 bases lay between the germline ends. The germline V gene encodes CDR1 SQVTM and CDR2 ANQGSEA. The CDR3 totals 12 residues. The receptor was derived from a human donor with Susac syndrome. V usage is TRBV29-1 and J usage is TRBJ1-2; D possibly corresponds to TRBD1 (5 bases). Sequencing was done on a sample of CD8+ T cells from PBMCs. CDR3 nucleotide sequence: TGCAGCGTTGACTCGGTCGGGGCTGGCTACACCTTC. This gives the protein CSVDSVGAGYTF.